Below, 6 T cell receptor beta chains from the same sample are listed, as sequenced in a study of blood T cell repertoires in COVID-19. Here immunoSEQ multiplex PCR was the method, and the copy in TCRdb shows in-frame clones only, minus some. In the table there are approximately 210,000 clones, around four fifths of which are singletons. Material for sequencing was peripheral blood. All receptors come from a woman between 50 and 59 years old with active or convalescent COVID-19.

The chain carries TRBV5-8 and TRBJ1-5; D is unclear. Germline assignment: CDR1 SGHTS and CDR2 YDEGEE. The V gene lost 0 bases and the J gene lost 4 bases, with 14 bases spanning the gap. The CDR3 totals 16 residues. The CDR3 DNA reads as TGTGCCAGCAGCTTGGTCGTCGGAGTAGGAAATCAGCCCCAGCATTTT. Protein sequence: CASSLVVGVGNQPQHF.

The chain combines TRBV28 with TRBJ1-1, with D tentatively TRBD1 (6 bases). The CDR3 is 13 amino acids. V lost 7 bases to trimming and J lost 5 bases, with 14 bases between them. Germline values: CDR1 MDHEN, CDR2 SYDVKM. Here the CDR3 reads CASTPGGWTEAFF. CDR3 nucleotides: TGTGCCAGCACTCCGGGGGGCTGGACTGAAGCTTTCTTT.

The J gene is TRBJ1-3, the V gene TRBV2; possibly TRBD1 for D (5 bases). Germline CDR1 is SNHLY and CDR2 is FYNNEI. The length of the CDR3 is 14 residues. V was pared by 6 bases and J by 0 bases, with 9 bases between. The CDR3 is CASSRGSSGNTIYF. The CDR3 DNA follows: TGTGCCAGCAGCCGGGGGAGCTCTGGAAACACCATATATTTT.

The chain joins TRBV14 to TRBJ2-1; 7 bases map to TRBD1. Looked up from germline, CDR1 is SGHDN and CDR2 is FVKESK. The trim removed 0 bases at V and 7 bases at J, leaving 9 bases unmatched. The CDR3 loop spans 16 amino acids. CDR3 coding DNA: TGTGCCAGCAGCCAAGATATAGGGACAGTCCCAAATGAGCAGTTCTTC. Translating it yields CASSQDIGTVPNEQFF.

The CDR3 DNA sequence: TGTGCCAGCAGTCCCGGGACAGAGTACAATGAGCAGTTCTTC. Amino acid sequence: CASSPGTEYNEQFF. The rearrangement joins TRBV6-4 to TRBJ2-1; 7 bases line up with TRBD1. After removal of 5 bases from V and 4 bases from J, the junction contained 5 bases not matched to a gene. The CDR3 length is 14 residues. Germline CDR1 is MRHNA and CDR2 is SNTAGT.

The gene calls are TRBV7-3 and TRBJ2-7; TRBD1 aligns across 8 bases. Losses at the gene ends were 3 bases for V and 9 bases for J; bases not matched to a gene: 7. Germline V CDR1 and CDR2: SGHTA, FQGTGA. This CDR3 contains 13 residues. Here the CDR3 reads CASSFDRGSGQYF. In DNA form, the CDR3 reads TGTGCCAGCAGCTTCGACAGGGGATCAGGGCAGTACTTC.